Presented here are 2 T cell receptor beta chains from one specimen sequenced in a study of molecular identifiers for immune sequencing clone quantification. A single record per CDR3 protein comes from TCRdb applying MiXCR to the PCR reads. The table lists about 330,000 distinct CDR3 sequences, about 22% of them singletons, with around 0.7% in the top ten. Sequencing used naive CD8+ T cells from blood, with Jurkat cell RNA spiked in. The sample's subset: FACS-sorted CD8+CD4-CCR7+CD45RA+ naive T cells. These receptors came from a human donor in good health. Some libraries in this study had Jurkat cell RNA spiked in.

This clonotype turned up a few times. V gene TRBV4-3 combines with J gene TRBJ1-2; no firm D call. This CDR3 has 14 residues. The germline gives CDR1 LGHNA, CDR2 YSLEER. The ends were cut back, 4 bases at V and 5 bases at J, with 14 bases in the middle. The DNA for the CDR3 is TGCGCCAGCAGCCCAAGATATGCCGGGTATGGCTACACCTTC. Translating it yields CASSPRYAGYGYTF.

This clonotype was seen at least ten times. This chain connects TRBV28 to TRBJ1-5; D gene unclear. Germline values: CDR1 MDHEN, CDR2 SYDVKM. There are 13 residues in the CDR3. Trimming took 6 bases from V and 0 from J, leaving 6 bases between them. CDR3 sequence reads: CASSGYSNQPQHF. Written as DNA, the CDR3 is TGTGCCAGCAGCGGATATAGCAATCAGCCCCAGCATTTT.